These T cell receptor beta chains were read from a single sample in a study of shared clonotypes between healthy human individuals. Some clones are missing from TCRdb's copy, which holds only in-frame ones; the method was immunoSEQ multiplex PCR. Among about 1 million clones, about 76% were seen once, and the ten largest hold 1.4% to 1.5%. The sample was memory CD4+ T cells sorted from blood. The source of these receptors is a man younger than 35 in good health. Both conserved end residues are part of each CDR3. A D gene is named only where the DNA matches it firmly. Some rows mark clone size as missing; the rest say once, few, many or name a class of expanded clone.

clone_size	v_call	d_call	j_call	cdr3_aa	cdr3_nt
-	TRBV19	-	TRBJ2-3	CATRDFRPGADTQYF	TGTGCCACCAGGGACTTCCGTCCGGGCGCAGATACGCAGTATTTT
-	TRBV7-2	-	TRBJ1-2	CASSLAQGGRGYTF	TGTGCCAGCAGCTTAGCTCAGGGCGGACGCGGCTACACCTTC
-	TRBV19	-	TRBJ2-2	CASSMTPGNTGELFF	TGTGCCAGTAGTATGACACCGGGCAACACCGGGGAGCTGTTTTTT
-	TRBV10-1	-	TRBJ1-1	CASSESRRSTEAFF	TGCGCCAGCAGTGAATCTCGCCGAAGCACTGAAGCTTTCTTT
-	TRBV27	TRBD1	TRBJ2-2	CASRRGQENTGELFF	TGTGCCAGCAGGAGGGGACAGGAGAACACCGGGGAGCTGTTTTTT
-	TRBV19	TRBD1	TRBJ2-5	CASSETGVRGETQYF	TGTGCCAGTAGTGAGACAGGGGTGAGGGGTGAGACCCAGTACTTC
few	TRBV5-1	-	TRBJ2-2	CASSQPGRANTGELFF	TGCGCCAGCAGCCAACCCGGGCGGGCGAACACCGGGGAGCTGTTTTTT
-	TRBV7-2	-	TRBJ1-1	CASSLQGGDTEAFF	TGTGCCAGCAGCTTACAGGGAGGTGACACTGAAGCTTTCTTT
-	TRBV6-4	-	TRBJ2-2	CASSSRGNTGELFF	TGTGCCAGCAGTTCGAGGGGGAACACCGGGGAGCTGTTTTTT
few	TRBV6-1	TRBD1	TRBJ2-3	CASSSGTGEIDTQYF	TGTGCCAGCAGTTCCGGGACAGGGGAAATAGATACGCAGTATTTT
-	TRBV9	-	TRBJ2-7	CASSADRGKPPYEQYF	TGTGCCAGCAGCGCGGATAGGGGAAAACCCCCCTACGAGCAGTACTTC
-	TRBV5-6	TRBD1	TRBJ2-7	CASSFGGTGSFEQYF	TGTGCCAGCAGCTTTGGCGGGACAGGGTCCTTCGAGCAGTACTTC
-	TRBV15	-	TRBJ1-1	CATSRDQDKGKNTEAFF	TGTGCCACCAGCAGAGATCAGGACAAGGGGAAGAACACTGAAGCTTTCTTT
-	TRBV19	-	TRBJ1-5	CASSISGRHNQPQHF	TGTGCCAGTAGTATCAGCGGACGGCACAATCAGCCCCAGCATTTT
-	TRBV6-1	TRBD2	TRBJ2-3	CASSEGPGGGQDTQYF	TGTGCCAGCAGTGAAGGGCCCGGGGGGGGCCAAGATACGCAGTATTTT
-	TRBV18	-	TRBJ2-2	CASSPQNTGELFF	TGTGCCAGCTCACCACAGAACACCGGGGAGCTGTTTTTT
-	TRBV10-3	-	TRBJ2-1	CAISEGPTGYEQFF	TGTGCCATCAGTGAAGGACCCACTGGGTATGAGCAGTTCTTC
-	TRBV6-5	TRBD1	TRBJ2-7	CASTLGTGVGEQYF	TGTGCCAGCACCTTGGGGACAGGGGTTGGCGAGCAGTACTTC
many	TRBV2	TRBD2	TRBJ2-4	CASSARLAGTLAKNIQYF	TGTGCCAGCAGTGCTCGACTAGCGGGAACGCTGGCCAAAAACATTCAGTACTTC
-	TRBV19	-	TRBJ1-2	CASTLKGTTDYTF	TGTGCCAGTACTTTAAAGGGGACGACTGACTACACCTTC
-	TRBV28	TRBD1	TRBJ1-6	CASRSDRVSNSPLHF	TGTGCCAGCAGGTCCGACAGGGTGAGCAATTCACCCCTCCACTTT
-	TRBV2	TRBD1	TRBJ2-1	CASSDGGQGWISSYNEQFF	TGTGCCAGCAGTGATGGGGGACAGGGATGGATTAGCTCCTACAATGAGCAGTTCTTC
-	TRBV19	TRBD1	TRBJ1-5	CASSLTGEAQPQHF	TGTGCCAGTAGTCTAACAGGGGAGGCTCAGCCCCAGCATTTT
-	TRBV18	TRBD2	TRBJ2-7	CASSPGRDGHEQYF	TGTGCCAGCTCTCCAGGGAGGGACGGCCACGAGCAGTACTTC
-	TRBV19	TRBD1	TRBJ2-7	CASSIDRGPYEQYF	TGTGCCAGTAGTATAGACAGGGGGCCCTACGAGCAGTACTTC
few	TRBV11-2	-	TRBJ1-6	CASSFRASPLHF	TGTGCCAGCAGCTTTCGGGCTTCACCCCTCCACTTT
-	TRBV7-9	-	TRBJ1-2	CASSPSGDYGYTF	TGTGCCAGCAGCCCCTCGGGGGACTATGGCTACACCTTC
-	TRBV6-1	-	TRBJ1-2	CASSEGRVTGFNYGYTF	TGTGCCAGCAGTGAAGGCCGAGTGACAGGATTTAACTATGGCTACACCTTC
-	TRBV12-5	-	TRBJ1-2	CASGPPRGRSYYGYTF	TGTGCTAGTGGGCCCCCGCGGGGGAGGTCGTACTATGGCTACACCTTC
once	TRBV7-6	-	TRBJ1-3	CASSADSSGNTIYF	TGTGCCAGCAGCGCAGACAGCTCTGGAAACACCATATATTTT
-	TRBV19	TRBD1	TRBJ1-5	CASSTSDREVQPQHF	TGTGCCAGTAGTACTTCCGACAGGGAAGTTCAGCCCCAGCATTTT
-	TRBV18	-	TRBJ2-3	CASSPPLGGGTDTQYF	TGTGCCAGCTCACCACCGCTGGGCGGGGGCACAGATACGCAGTATTTT
-	TRBV6-5	TRBD1	TRBJ2-2	CASRDRDTGELFF	TGTGCCAGCCGGGACAGGGACACCGGGGAGCTGTTTTTT
once	TRBV28	-	TRBJ1-5	CASSFRPGYQPQHF	TGTGCCAGCAGTTTCAGGCCAGGGTATCAGCCCCAGCATTTT
-	TRBV7-2	-	TRBJ2-2	CASSARILNTGELFF	TGTGCCAGCAGCGCCCGGATTTTGAACACCGGGGAGCTGTTTTTT
-	TRBV10-1	-	TRBJ2-1	CASSRDFNEQFF	TGCGCCAGCAGTCGGGATTTCAATGAGCAGTTCTTC
-	TRBV5-8	TRBD2	TRBJ2-7	CASSPGLVRWESSYEQYF	TGTGCCAGCAGCCCGGGACTAGTGCGGTGGGAAAGCTCCTACGAGCAGTACTTC
-	TRBV5-1	TRBD1	TRBJ2-5	CASSLGDRDHQYF	TGCGCCAGCAGCTTGGGGGACAGGGATCACCAGTACTTC
-	TRBV2	TRBD1	TRBJ1-2	CARRDRGLLGLGGYTF	TGTGCCAGGAGGGACAGGGGGCTCCTCGGGTTGGGTGGCTACACCTTC
once	TRBV25-1	TRBD2	TRBJ2-5	CASSVVGGDGGTQYF	TGTGCCAGCAGTGTGGTGGGAGGGGACGGTGGGACCCAGTACTTC
once	TRBV9	TRBD1	TRBJ1-1	CASGRTGVNTEAFF	TGTGCCAGCGGGCGGACAGGGGTGAACACTGAAGCTTTCTTT
-	TRBV10-3	-	TRBJ2-7	CAISESGQYEQYF	TGTGCCATCAGTGAGTCCGGACAGTACGAGCAGTACTTC
few	TRBV11-2	TRBD1	TRBJ2-1	CASRQGAGSYNEQFF	TGTGCCAGCCGCCAGGGGGCAGGTTCCTACAATGAGCAGTTCTTC
-	TRBV11-1	-	TRBJ2-7	CASSLGHATYEQYF	TGTGCCAGCAGCCTAGGGCACGCAACTTACGAGCAGTACTTC
-	TRBV5-5	-	TRBJ1-6	CASSPGRGPYNSPLHF	TGTGCCAGCAGCCCGGGGAGGGGCCCCTATAATTCACCCCTCCACTTT
-	TRBV2	TRBD2	TRBJ2-2	CASRRGANTGELFF	TGTGCCAGCCGGCGGGGGGCGAACACCGGGGAGCTGTTTTTT
few	TRBV7-9	-	TRBJ1-1	CASSLDAVAGVEAFF	TGTGCCAGCAGCTTAGATGCGGTCGCAGGCGTTGAAGCTTTCTTT
-	TRBV30	-	TRBJ2-7	CAWGGTYEQYF	TGTGCCTGGGGGGGGACCTACGAGCAGTACTTC
-	TRBV29-1	TRBD2	TRBJ2-5	CSVVGVSGGETQYF	TGCAGCGTTGTCGGGGTTAGCGGGGGGGAGACCCAGTACTTC
-	TRBV9	TRBD2	TRBJ2-3	CASSPGLAGLNTQYF	TGTGCCAGCAGCCCGGGTCTAGCGGGGCTAAATACGCAGTATTTT
-	TRBV5-1	TRBD2	TRBJ2-5	CASSLEGSGARQETQYF	TGCGCCAGCAGCTTGGAAGGGAGCGGGGCGAGACAAGAGACCCAGTACTTC
-	TRBV5-1	-	TRBJ2-3	CASSLARELLSTDTQYF	TGCGCCAGCAGCTTGGCCCGTGAACTACTTAGCACAGATACGCAGTATTTT
-	TRBV10-1	-	TRBJ2-3	CASNRGGPTDTQYF	TGCGCCAGCAACCGGGGCGGCCCCACAGATACGCAGTATTTT
-	TRBV4-3	-	TRBJ1-4	CASSPKEMEKLFF	TGCGCCAGCAGCCCAAAGGAGATGGAAAAACTGTTTTTT